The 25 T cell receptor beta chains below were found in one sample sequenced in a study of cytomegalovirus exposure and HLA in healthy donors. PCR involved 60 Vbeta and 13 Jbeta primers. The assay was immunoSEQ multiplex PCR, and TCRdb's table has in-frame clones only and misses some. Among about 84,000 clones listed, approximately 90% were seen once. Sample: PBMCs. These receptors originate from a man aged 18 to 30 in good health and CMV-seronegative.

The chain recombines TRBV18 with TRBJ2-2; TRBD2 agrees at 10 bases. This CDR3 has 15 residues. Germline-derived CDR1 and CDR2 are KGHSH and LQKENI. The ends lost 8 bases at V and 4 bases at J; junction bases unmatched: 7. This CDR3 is CASQTGLAATGELFF. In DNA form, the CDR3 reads TGTGCCAGCCAAACCGGACTAGCGGCCACCGGGGAGCTGTTTTTT.

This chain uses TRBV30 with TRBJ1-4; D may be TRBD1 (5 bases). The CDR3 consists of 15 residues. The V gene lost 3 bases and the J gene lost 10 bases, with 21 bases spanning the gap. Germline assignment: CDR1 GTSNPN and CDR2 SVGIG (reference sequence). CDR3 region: CAWRVALARGGKLFF. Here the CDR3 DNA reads TGTGCCTGGAGGGTGGCTCTCGCCCGGGGGGGAAAACTGTTTTTT.

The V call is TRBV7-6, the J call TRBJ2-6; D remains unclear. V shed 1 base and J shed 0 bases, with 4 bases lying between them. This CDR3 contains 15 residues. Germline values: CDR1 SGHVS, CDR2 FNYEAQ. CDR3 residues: CASSLEPSGANVLTF. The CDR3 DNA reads TGTGCCAGCAGCTTAGAGCCCTCTGGGGCCAACGTCCTGACTTTC.

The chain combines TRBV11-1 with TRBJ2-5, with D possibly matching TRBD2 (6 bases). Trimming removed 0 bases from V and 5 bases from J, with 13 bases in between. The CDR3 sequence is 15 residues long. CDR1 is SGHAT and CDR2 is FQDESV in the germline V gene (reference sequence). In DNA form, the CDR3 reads TGTGCCAGCAGCTTAGCGGGAGGAGGAGTGGAGACCCAGTACTTC. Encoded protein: CASSLAGGGVETQYF.

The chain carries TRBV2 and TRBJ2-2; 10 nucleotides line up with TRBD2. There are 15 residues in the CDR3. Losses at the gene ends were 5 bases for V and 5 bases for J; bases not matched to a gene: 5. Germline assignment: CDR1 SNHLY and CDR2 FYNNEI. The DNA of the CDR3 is TGTGCCAGCAGTCCTAGCGGGAGTCGGACCGGGGAGCTGTTTTTT. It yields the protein CASSPSGSRTGELFF.

Written as DNA, the CDR3 is TGTGCCAGCAGGTATGGGACTAGCTTCTACAATGAGCAGTTCTTC. Translating gives CASRYGTSFYNEQFF. The chain carries TRBV2 and TRBJ2-1; 9 bases fit TRBD2. This CDR3 has 15 amino acids. Germline V gene data show CDR1 as SNHLY and CDR2 as FYNNEI. Germline trimming cut 6 bases from V and 3 bases from J; bases unmatched to any gene: 6.

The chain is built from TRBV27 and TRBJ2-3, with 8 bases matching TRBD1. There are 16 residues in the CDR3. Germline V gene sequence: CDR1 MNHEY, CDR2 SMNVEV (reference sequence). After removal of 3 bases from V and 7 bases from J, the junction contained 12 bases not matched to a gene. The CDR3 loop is CASSFGRQGLLNTQYF. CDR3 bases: TGTGCCAGCAGTTTCGGGCGACAGGGGTTGTTAAATACGCAGTATTTT.

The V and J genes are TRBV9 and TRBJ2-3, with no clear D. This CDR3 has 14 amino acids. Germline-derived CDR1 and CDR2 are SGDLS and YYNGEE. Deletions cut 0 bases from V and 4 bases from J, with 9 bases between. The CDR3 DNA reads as TGTGCCAGCAGCGTAGCTGTGGGCCCAGATACGCAGTATTTT. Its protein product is CASSVAVGPDTQYF. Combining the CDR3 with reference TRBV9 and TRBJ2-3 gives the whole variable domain DSGVTQTPKHLITATGQRVTLRCSPRSGDLSVYWYQQSLDQGLQFLIQYYNGEERAKGNILERFSAQQFPDLHSELNLSSLELGDSALYFCASSVAVGPDTQYFGPGTRLTVL.

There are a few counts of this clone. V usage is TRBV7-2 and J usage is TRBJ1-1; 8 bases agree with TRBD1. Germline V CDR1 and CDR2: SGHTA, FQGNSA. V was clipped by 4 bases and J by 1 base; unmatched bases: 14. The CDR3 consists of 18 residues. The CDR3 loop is CASSSGFQGANRNTEAFF. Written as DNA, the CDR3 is TGTGCCAGCAGCTCCGGATTTCAGGGGGCGAATCGGAACACTGAAGCTTTCTTT.

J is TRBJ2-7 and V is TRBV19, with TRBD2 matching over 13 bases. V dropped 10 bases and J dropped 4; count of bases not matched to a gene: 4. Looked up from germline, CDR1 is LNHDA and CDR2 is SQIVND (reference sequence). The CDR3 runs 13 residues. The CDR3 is CATRTSGSYEQYF. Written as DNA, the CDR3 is TGTGCCACGCGGACTAGCGGGAGTTACGAGCAGTACTTC.

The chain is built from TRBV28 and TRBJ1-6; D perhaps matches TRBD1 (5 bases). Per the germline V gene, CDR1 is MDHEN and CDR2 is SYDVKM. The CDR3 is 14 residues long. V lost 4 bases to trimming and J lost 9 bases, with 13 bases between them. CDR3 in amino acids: CASSWGDVVSPLHF. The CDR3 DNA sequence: TGTGCCAGCAGTTGGGGGGACGTCGTTTCACCCCTCCACTTT.

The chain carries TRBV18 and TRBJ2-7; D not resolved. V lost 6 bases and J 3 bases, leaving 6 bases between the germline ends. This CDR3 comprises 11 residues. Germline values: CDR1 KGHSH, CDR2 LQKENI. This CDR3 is CASSRDYEQYF. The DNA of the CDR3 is TGTGCCAGCTCCCGAGACTACGAGCAGTACTTC.

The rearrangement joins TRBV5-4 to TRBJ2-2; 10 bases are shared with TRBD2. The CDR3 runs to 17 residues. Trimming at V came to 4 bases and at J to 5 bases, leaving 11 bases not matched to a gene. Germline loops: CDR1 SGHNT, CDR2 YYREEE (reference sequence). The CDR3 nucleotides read TGTGCCAGCAGCCGAGAACTAGCGGGGTCCGGAACCGGGGAGCTGTTTTTT. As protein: CASSRELAGSGTGELFF. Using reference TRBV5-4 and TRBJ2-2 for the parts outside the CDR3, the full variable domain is ETGVTQSPTHLIKTRGQQVTLRCSSQSGHNTVSWYQQALGQGPQFIFQYYREEENGRGNFPPRFSGLQFPNYSSELNVNALELDDSALYLCASSRELAGSGTGELFFGEGSRLTVL.

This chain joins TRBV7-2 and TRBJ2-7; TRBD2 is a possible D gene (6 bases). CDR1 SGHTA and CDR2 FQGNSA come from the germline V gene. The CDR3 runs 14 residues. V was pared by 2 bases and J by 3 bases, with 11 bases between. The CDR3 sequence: CASSLRDSYYEQYF. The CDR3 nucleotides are TGTGCCAGCAGCTTAAGGGACTCCTACTACGAGCAGTACTTC.

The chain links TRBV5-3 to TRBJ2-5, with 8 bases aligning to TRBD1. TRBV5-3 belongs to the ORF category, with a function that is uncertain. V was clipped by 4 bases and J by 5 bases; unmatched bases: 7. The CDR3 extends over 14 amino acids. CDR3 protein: CARSQGQVSETQYF. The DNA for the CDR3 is TGTGCCAGAAGCCAGGGACAGGTCAGCGAGACCCAGTACTTC.

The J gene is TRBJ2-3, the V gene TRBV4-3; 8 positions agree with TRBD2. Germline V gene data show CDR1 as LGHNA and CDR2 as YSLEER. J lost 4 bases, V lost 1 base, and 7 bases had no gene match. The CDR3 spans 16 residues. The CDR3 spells CASSQVSGGPADTQYF. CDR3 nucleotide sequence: TGCGCCAGCAGCCAAGTTTCGGGAGGGCCCGCAGATACGCAGTATTTT.

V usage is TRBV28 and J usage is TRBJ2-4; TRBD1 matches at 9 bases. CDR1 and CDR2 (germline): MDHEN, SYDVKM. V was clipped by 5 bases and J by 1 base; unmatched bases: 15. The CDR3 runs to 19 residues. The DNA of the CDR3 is TGTGCCAGCAGTCCCCCCGGACAGGGGAATCGGAGGGCCAAAAACATTCAGTACTTC. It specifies CASSPPGQGNRRAKNIQYF.

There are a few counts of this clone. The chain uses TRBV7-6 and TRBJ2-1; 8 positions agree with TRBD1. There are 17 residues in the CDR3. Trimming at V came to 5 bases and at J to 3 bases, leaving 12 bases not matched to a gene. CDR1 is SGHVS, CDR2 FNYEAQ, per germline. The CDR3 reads CASSPQDYGTGYNEQFF. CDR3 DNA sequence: TGTGCCAGCAGCCCCCAGGACTACGGGACAGGCTACAATGAGCAGTTCTTC. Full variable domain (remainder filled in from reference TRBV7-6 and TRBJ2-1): GAGVSQSPRYKVTKRGQDVALRCDPISGHVSLYWYRQALGQGPEFLTYFNYEAQQDKSGLPNDRFSAERPEGSISTLTIQRTEQRDSAMYRCASSPQDYGTGYNEQFFGPGTRLTVL.

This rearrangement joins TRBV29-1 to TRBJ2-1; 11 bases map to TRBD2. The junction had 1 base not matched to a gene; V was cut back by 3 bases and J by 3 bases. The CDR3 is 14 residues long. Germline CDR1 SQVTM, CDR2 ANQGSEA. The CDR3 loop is CSVEGLADYNEQFF. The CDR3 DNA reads TGCAGCGTTGAGGGACTAGCGGACTACAATGAGCAGTTCTTC.

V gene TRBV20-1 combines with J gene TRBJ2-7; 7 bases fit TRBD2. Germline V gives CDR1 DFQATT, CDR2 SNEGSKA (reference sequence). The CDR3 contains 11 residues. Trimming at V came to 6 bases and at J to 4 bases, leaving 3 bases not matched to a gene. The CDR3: CSAGLVYEQYF. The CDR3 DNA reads TGCAGTGCCGGACTAGTTTACGAGCAGTACTTC.

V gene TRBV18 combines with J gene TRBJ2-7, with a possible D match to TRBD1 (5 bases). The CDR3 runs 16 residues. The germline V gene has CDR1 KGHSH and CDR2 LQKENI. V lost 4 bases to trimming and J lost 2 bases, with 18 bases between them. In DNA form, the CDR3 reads TGTGCCAGCTCACGACAACAGGCATCCGGGCCCTACGAGCAGTACTTC. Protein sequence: CASSRQQASGPYEQYF.

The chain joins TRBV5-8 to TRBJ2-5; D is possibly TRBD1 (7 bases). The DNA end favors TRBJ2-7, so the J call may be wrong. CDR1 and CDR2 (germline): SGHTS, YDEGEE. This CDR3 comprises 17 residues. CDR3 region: CASRRDSLSTSSYEQYF. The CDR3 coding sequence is TGTGCCAGCAGGCGGGACAGCTTATCCACCAGCTCCTACGAGCAGTACTTC.

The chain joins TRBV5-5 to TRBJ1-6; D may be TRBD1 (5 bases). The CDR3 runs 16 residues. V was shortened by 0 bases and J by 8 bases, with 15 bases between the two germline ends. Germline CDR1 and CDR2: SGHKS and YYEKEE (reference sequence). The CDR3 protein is CASSLAPAGYDSPLHF. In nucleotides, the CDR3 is TGTGCCAGCAGCTTGGCCCCGGCAGGGTACGATTCACCCCTCCACTTT.

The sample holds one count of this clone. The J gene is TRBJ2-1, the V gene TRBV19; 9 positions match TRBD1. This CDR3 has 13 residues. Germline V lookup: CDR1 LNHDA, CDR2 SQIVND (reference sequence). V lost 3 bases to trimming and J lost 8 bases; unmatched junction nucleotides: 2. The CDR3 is CASSIDRGDEQFF. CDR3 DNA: TGTGCCAGTAGTATCGACAGGGGGGATGAGCAGTTCTTC.

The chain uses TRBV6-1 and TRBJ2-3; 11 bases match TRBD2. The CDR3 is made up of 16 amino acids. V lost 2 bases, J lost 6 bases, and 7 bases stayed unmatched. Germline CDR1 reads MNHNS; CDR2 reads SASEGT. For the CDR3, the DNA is TGTGCCAGCAGTGAATTGGAACTAGCGGGAGTGGATACGCAGTATTTT. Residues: CASSELELAGVDTQYF.